The 30 T cell receptor beta chains given below trace back to one sample, sequenced in a study of patients and donors after allogeneic stem cell transplantation. TCRdb ran MiXCR on the RT-PCR reads and lists one entry per CDR3 protein. The table shows about 160,000 distinct CDR3 sequences, with 24% occurring only once. Sequencing was carried out using blood, either unsorted or a sorted T cell fraction (not recorded which). These receptors all come from a human donor who was either an allogeneic HSCT recipient or a stem cell or donor lymphocyte infusion donor (not recorded which). It is not recorded whose cells these are; they may come from a transplant donor.

CDR3 residues: CASSLAFLGGAETQYF. The CDR3 bases are TGCGCCAGCAGCTTGGCCTTCTTAGGAGGGGCCGAGACCCAGTACTTC. V usage is TRBV5-1 and J usage is TRBJ2-5, with a possible D match to TRBD2 (6 bases). The CDR3 has 16 residues. Germline values: CDR1 SGHRS, CDR2 YFSETQ. With 0 bases removed from V and 5 bases from J, the gap between germline ends came to 17 bases.

V usage is TRBV12-3 or TRBV12-4 and J usage is TRBJ1-1; 8 bases are shared with TRBD1. The CDR3 has 13 residues. V trimming: 6 bases; J trimming: 4 bases; junction bases outside the gene matches: 4. The CDR3, as DNA: TGTGCCAGCAGCAGGACAGGGCGCACTGAAGCTTTCTTT. Translation gives CASSRTGRTEAFF.

This clonotype was observed many times. V is TRBV2 and J is TRBJ1-5; D uncertain. The CDR3 loop spans 11 amino acids. Germline loops: CDR1 SNHLY, CDR2 FYNNEI. V was shortened by 5 bases and J by 11 bases, with 10 bases between the two germline ends. CDR3: CASSFQGSQHF. In DNA form, the CDR3 reads TGTGCCAGCAGTTTTCAAGGATCCCAGCATTTT.

The chain uses TRBV19 and TRBJ1-2; D gene ambiguous. Germline V gene lookup returns CDR1 LNHDA and CDR2 SQIVND (reference sequence). The V and J ends lost 9 bases and 4 bases respectively, with 3 bases between them. CDR3 length: 9 residues. The CDR3 bases are TGTGCCAGCGGCTATGGCTACACCTTC. It translates to CASGYGYTF.

The V call is TRBV11-2, the J call TRBJ2-3; weak D call: TRBD2 (5 bases). The CDR3 length is 13 residues. Trimming pared 0 bases from V and 9 bases from J, leaving 10 bases between. Germline CDR1 and CDR2: SGHAT and FQNNGV. The CDR3 DNA follows: TGTGCCAGCAGCTTAGAAGCTAGCATGACGCAGTATTTT. It translates to CASSLEASMTQYF.

The chain joins TRBV7-2 to TRBJ1-4; D gene ambiguous. The CDR3 totals 14 residues. Germline CDR1 and CDR2: SGHTA and FQGNSA. Trimming stripped 1 base from V and 13 bases from J, with 16 bases between. CDR3 sequence reads: CASSLGGKRVSLFF. The CDR3 nucleotides read TGTGCCAGCAGCTTAGGAGGGAAGAGAGTGTCACTGTTTTTT.

The rearrangement links TRBV2 to TRBJ1-1; tentative D call: TRBD1 (5 bases). The CDR3 length is 14 residues. Trimming removed 3 bases at V and 6 bases at J, with 14 bases between. Germline-derived CDR1 and CDR2 are SNHLY and FYNNEI. The CDR3 DNA sequence: TGTGCCAGCAGTGATCTTTGGGCGGGGGCTGAAGCTTTCTTT. This codes for CASSDLWAGAEAFF.

This clonotype has only a few counts. The V gene is TRBV4-1, the J gene TRBJ1-1, with a possible D match to TRBD1 (6 bases). The CDR3 is made up of 14 amino acids. V lost 1 base and J lost 4, with 10 bases in between. Germline V lookup: CDR1 MGHRA, CDR2 YSYEKL. The CDR3 spells CASSQGGASTEAFF. CDR3 coding DNA: TGCGCCAGCAGCCAAGGGGGGGCGAGCACTGAAGCTTTCTTT.

The gene calls are TRBV19 and TRBJ2-7, with 7 bases aligning to TRBD2. The CDR3 totals 13 residues. The V gene's germline CDR1 is LNHDA and CDR2 SQIVND (reference sequence). V shed 2 bases, J shed 4 bases, and the junction held 2 bases outside the gene matches. The CDR3 sequence: CASSITSEYEQYF. In DNA form, the CDR3 reads TGTGCCAGTAGTATAACTAGCGAGTACGAGCAGTACTTC.

This rearrangement joins TRBV20-1 to TRBJ1-4; D gene unclear. Germline V gene data show CDR1 as DFQATT and CDR2 as SNEGSKA (reference sequence). The CDR3 totals 15 residues. V was pared by 3 bases and J by 8 bases, with 19 bases between. Here the CDR3 reads CSASTPGEVQEKLFF. CDR3 nucleotides: TGCAGTGCTAGTACGCCCGGGGAGGTTCAGGAAAAACTGTTTTTT.

The V call is TRBV7-9, the J call TRBJ2-3, with 9 bases identical to TRBD2. This CDR3 is 15 amino acids long. Germline V gene sequence: CDR1 SEHNR, CDR2 FQNEAQ (reference sequence). Trimming took 7 bases from V and 6 from J; bases not matched to a gene: 11. This CDR3 is CASTPREGRTDTQYF. In nucleotides, the CDR3 is TGTGCCAGCACCCCGCGGGAGGGCAGAACCGATACGCAGTATTTT.

This clonotype was counted a few times. The chain combines TRBV20-1 with TRBJ2-2; weak D call: TRBD1 (7 bases). CDR3 length: 14 residues. V lost 3 bases and J lost 5, with 13 bases in between. Germline-derived CDR1 and CDR2 are DFQATT and SNEGSKA (reference sequence). The CDR3 loop is CSARTGRETGELFF. The CDR3 region has the DNA TGCAGTGCTAGGACAGGGCGGGAAACCGGGGAGCTGTTTTTT.

In this sample, this clonotype turned up once. This chain joins TRBV11-3 and TRBJ2-3; 8 bases match TRBD2. Germline-derived CDR1 and CDR2 are SGHNT and YENEEA. V was clipped by 5 bases and J by 2 bases; unmatched bases: 9. CDR3 length equals 16 residues. The CDR3 loop is CASSRGMREDTDTQYF. As DNA, the CDR3 is TGTGCCAGCAGCCGCGGCATGCGGGAGGACACAGATACGCAGTATTTT.

This clonotype was counted only a few times. The chain has TRBV9 and TRBJ2-3; D may be TRBD2 (5 bases). Between the trimmed V and J ends, which lost 0 bases and 4 bases, there was a span of 15 bases. The length of the CDR3 is 16 residues. Germline V lookup: CDR1 SGDLS, CDR2 YYNGEE. CDR3 nucleotides: TGTGCCAGCAGCGTAGGGGCTAGCTTAAGCGCAGATACGCAGTATTTT. Its protein is CASSVGASLSADTQYF. Looking up the rest from reference TRBV9 and TRBJ2-3 gives the full variable domain: DSGVTQTPKHLITATGQRVTLRCSPRSGDLSVYWYQQSLDQGLQFLIQYYNGEERAKGNILERFSAQQFPDLHSELNLSSLELGDSALYFCASSVGASLSADTQYFGPGTRLTVL.

V and J are TRBV9 and TRBJ2-1; 7 bases fit TRBD2. Trimming removed 0 bases from V and 13 bases from J; junction bases left unmatched: 13. This CDR3 has 15 amino acids. Per germline, CDR1 SGDLS and CDR2 YYNGEE. The CDR3 bases are TGTGCCAGCAGCGTAGGGTCCACTAGCGCAGTCAACCAGTTCTTC. This sequence encodes CASSVGSTSAVNQFF.

This clonotype was found a few times. The V and J genes are TRBV27 and TRBJ2-1; D unresolved. The V end lost 1 base, the J end lost 2 bases, and 15 bases lay between the germline ends. The CDR3 covers 17 residues. CDR1 and CDR2 (germline): MNHEY, SMNVEV (reference sequence). This CDR3 reads CASSLFPRSEPYNEQFF. Written as DNA, the CDR3 is TGTGCCAGCAGTTTATTCCCTAGGAGCGAGCCCTACAATGAGCAGTTCTTC.

The J gene is TRBJ1-5, the V gene TRBV5-8; perhaps TRBD1 as D (6 bases). V lost 3 bases, J lost 0 bases, and 13 bases lay in between. The CDR3 loop spans 16 amino acids. Looked up from germline, CDR1 is SGHTS and CDR2 is YDEGEE. DNA for the CDR3: TGTGCCAGCAGCTCCGGCAGGGGATATAGCAATCAGCCCCAGCATTTT. Translating it yields CASSSGRGYSNQPQHF.

The sample holds a few counts of this clonotype. CDR3 DNA sequence: TGTGCCAGCGGGCAGGGTCTAGACAATGAGCAGTTCTTC. This codes for CASGQGLDNEQFF. This sequence joins TRBV9 and TRBJ2-1; D perhaps matches TRBD1 (5 bases). This CDR3 is 13 amino acids long. Germline values: CDR1 SGDLS, CDR2 YYNGEE. Trimming cost V 7 bases and J 5 bases, with 13 bases left between them.

This clonotype was observed a handful of times. The chain joins TRBV4-2 to TRBJ2-5; 7 bases match TRBD1. The ends lost 0 bases at V and 2 bases at J; junction bases unmatched: 3. The CDR3 length is 15 residues. Germline V gives CDR1 LGHNA, CDR2 YNFKEQ. The CDR3 DNA reads as TGTGCCAGCAGCCAAGAACCCAGGGGGCAAGAGACCCAGTACTTC. It is translated as CASSQEPRGQETQYF.

The chain couples TRBV12-3 or TRBV12-4 to TRBJ2-3; tentative D call: TRBD2 (6 bases). V was cut by 5 bases and J by 2 bases, with 8 bases left in between. This CDR3 region has 13 residues. CDR3 protein: CASSPGDTDTQYF. The CDR3, as DNA: TGTGCCAGCAGTCCGGGGGACACAGATACGCAGTATTTT.

A few counts support this clonotype. J is TRBJ1-2 and V is TRBV4-3; D might be TRBD1 (6 bases). Germline V CDR1 and CDR2: LGHNA, YSLEER. CDR3 length: 17 residues. Trimming left V 0 bases short and J 0 bases short, with 14 bases between. This chain's CDR3 is CASSQEGGGIANYGYTF. In DNA form, the CDR3 reads TGCGCCAGCAGCCAAGAAGGCGGGGGCATTGCTAACTATGGCTACACCTTC.

This clonotype showed up just a few times. The chain uses TRBV20-1 and TRBJ2-4, with 10 bases fitting TRBD2. CDR1 is DFQATT and CDR2 is SNEGSKA in the germline V gene (reference sequence). V dropped 2 bases and J dropped 4; count of bases not matched to a gene: 2. The CDR3 sequence is 14 residues long. CDR3 nucleotide sequence: TGCAGTGCTAGAATGACTAGCGGGAAAAACATTCAGTACTTC. Amino acid sequence: CSARMTSGKNIQYF.

The chain employs TRBV11-2 and TRBJ2-1; 7 bases line up with TRBD1. V dropped 3 bases and J dropped 8; count of bases not matched to a gene: 7. This CDR3 comprises 14 residues. Germline CDR1 reads SGHAT; CDR2 reads FQNNGV. This CDR3 reads CASSLSRGLDEQFF. The CDR3 nucleotides are TGTGCCAGCAGCTTGTCCAGGGGGTTAGATGAGCAGTTCTTC.

CDR3 sequence reads: CASSDEGGLSNTGELFF. The CDR3 coding sequence is TGTGCCAGCAGTGACGAAGGGGGACTCTCGAACACCGGGGAGCTGTTTTTT. The genes are TRBV12-3 or TRBV12-4 and TRBJ2-2; D might be TRBD1 or TRBD2, each matching 6 bases. This CDR3 is 17 amino acids long. Trimming stripped 5 bases from V and 0 bases from J, with 16 bases between.

The CDR3 loop is CASNPSPGTLAKNIQYF. The CDR3 bases are TGTGCCAGCAACCCCAGTCCGGGGACTTTAGCCAAAAACATTCAGTACTTC. V gene TRBV7-2 combines with J gene TRBJ2-4, with D tentatively TRBD2 (6 bases). The CDR3 extends over 17 amino acids. Trimming cost V 7 bases and J 0 bases, with 19 bases left between them. The germline gives CDR1 SGHTA, CDR2 FQGNSA.

The V gene is TRBV3-1, the J gene TRBJ1-2; weak D call: TRBD1 (6 bases). V was cut by 4 bases and J by 4 bases, with 10 bases left in between. This CDR3 contains 13 residues. The germline CDR1 and CDR2 sequences are LGHDT and YNNKEL (reference sequence). The CDR3 reads CASSPEGGYGYTF. CDR3 DNA sequence: TGTGCCAGCAGCCCCGAAGGGGGCTATGGCTACACCTTC.

This clonotype appeared a few times. The chain has TRBV21-1 and TRBJ1-6. TRBV21-1 is an annotated pseudogene. The CDR3 is 18 residues long. The CDR3 reads CASSTHISEHSYNSPLHF. The CDR3 DNA follows: TGTGCCAGCAGCACGCACATTTCCGAGCACTCCTATAATTCACCCCTCCACTTT.

This chain connects TRBV12-3 or TRBV12-4 to TRBJ2-2; 8 bases agree with TRBD2. The CDR3 runs to 15 residues. After removal of 5 bases from V and 6 bases from J, the junction contained 8 bases not matched to a gene. The CDR3 DNA sequence: TGTGCCAGCAGTCCGGGACTAGAAGGGGCCGGGGAGCTGTTTTTT. Amino acid sequence: CASSPGLEGAGELFF.

The CDR3 here is CASSPQGDLEKLFF. In DNA form, the CDR3 reads TGTGCCAGCAGCCCACAGGGGGATTTAGAAAAACTGTTTTTT. V and J are TRBV12-3 or TRBV12-4 and TRBJ1-4; 8 nucleotides match TRBD1. V shed 6 bases, J shed 8 bases, and the junction held 8 bases outside the gene matches. The CDR3 runs 14 residues.

The chain couples TRBV4-3 to TRBJ2-2; D ambiguous. CDR3 length equals 18 residues. The V gene's germline CDR1 is LGHNA and CDR2 YSLEER. With 0 bases removed from V and 1 base from J, the gap between germline ends came to 15 bases. The CDR3 sequence: CASSQEGRDTLNTGELFF. CDR3 nucleotides: TGCGCCAGCAGCCAAGAGGGCAGAGACACGTTGAACACCGGGGAGCTGTTTTTT.